This T cell receptor beta chain was obtained from a study of T cell repertoires in cytomegalovirus infection. This clonotype has a handful of counts. No antigen is known for it. TCRdb used MiXCR to reprocess the reads, holding one entry per CDR3 protein. The sample has under 150,000 distinct CDR3 sequences, under 35% seen once. The CDR3 spans 15 residues. The V end lost 1 base, the J end lost 5 bases, and 14 bases lay between the germline ends. Looked up from germline, CDR1 is SGHVS and CDR2 is FNYEAQ. The source was CD8+ T cells from cultured PBMCs, collected from culture after CMV antigen stimulation. The rearrangement links TRBV7-6 to TRBJ2-5; unclear D gene. The receptor was isolated from a human donor in good health (CMV status not recorded). Some clones in this sample may be carry-over from other donors' samples. CDR3 residues: CASSLGEGMGETQYF. CDR3 bases: TGTGCCAGCAGCTTAGGTGAAGGGATGGGGGAGACCCAGTACTTC.